This TCR beta chain was retrieved from a study of beta chain features in type 1 diabetes. This clone was picked up a small number of times. Antigen specificity is unknown. The V end was cut by 4 bases, the J end by 6 bases, with 23 bases between. Germline V gives CDR1 SGDLS, CDR2 YYNGEE. This CDR3 contains 16 residues. Study-wide findings and caveats: The study found fewer insertions and more deletions at VDJ junctions in type 1 diabetes patients. Among all four CD4+ subsets, Type 1 diabetes patients had TCRB CDR3s that were moderately but significantly shorter.

Expressed TCRB transcripts got sequenced, as all isolated RNA was reverse transcribed. The table came from immunoSEQ multiplex PCR; TCRdb's copy has only in-frame clones and leaves some out. The profile shows nearly 350,000 clones, 8% of them singletons. This chain uses TRBV9 with TRBJ2-7; possibly TRBD2 for D (6 bases). The specimen was central memory CD4+ T cells from blood. The TCR originated in a woman in her late teens or twenties in good health. In DNA, the CDR3 is TGTGCCAGCAGCTCCTCCCCTGGGGGGAGAGGAGCCGAGCAGTACTTC. Its protein product is CASSSSPGGRGAEQYF. Together with reference TRBV9 and TRBJ2-7, the CDR3 gives the full variable domain: DSGVTQTPKHLITATGQRVTLRCSPRSGDLSVYWYQQSLDQGLQFLIQYYNGEERAKGNILERFSAQQFPDLHSELNLSSLELGDSALYFCASSSSPGGRGAEQYFGPGTRLTVT.